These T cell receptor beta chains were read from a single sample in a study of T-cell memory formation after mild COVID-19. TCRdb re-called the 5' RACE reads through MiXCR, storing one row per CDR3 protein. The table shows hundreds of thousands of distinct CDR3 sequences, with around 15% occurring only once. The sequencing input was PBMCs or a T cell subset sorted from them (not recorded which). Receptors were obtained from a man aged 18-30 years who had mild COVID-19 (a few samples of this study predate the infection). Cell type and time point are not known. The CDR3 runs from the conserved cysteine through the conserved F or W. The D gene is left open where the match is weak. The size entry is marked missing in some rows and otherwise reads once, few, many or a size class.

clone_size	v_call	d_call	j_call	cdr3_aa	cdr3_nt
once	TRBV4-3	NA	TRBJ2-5	CASSQGRGEETQYF	TGCGCCAGCAGCCAAGGGAGGGGCGAAGAGACCCAGTACTTC
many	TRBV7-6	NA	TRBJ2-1	CASSSRVGGRYNEQFF	TGTGCCAGCAGCTCCCGGGTCGGCGGTAGGTACAATGAGCAGTTCTTC
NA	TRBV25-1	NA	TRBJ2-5	CASSQLENRHQETQYF	TGTGCCAGCAGTCAATTGGAGAACAGACACCAAGAGACCCAGTACTTC
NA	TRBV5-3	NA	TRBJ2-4	CARSSPRGLAKNIQYF	TGTGCCAGAAGCTCCCCGAGGGGCCTAGCCAAAAACATTCAGTACTTC
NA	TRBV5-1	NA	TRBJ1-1	CASNRVPNTEAFF	TGCGCCAGCAACAGGGTCCCGAACACTGAAGCTTTCTTT
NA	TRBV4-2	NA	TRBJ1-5	CASSVGSHQPQHF	TGTGCCAGCAGCGTCGGGTCGCATCAGCCCCAGCATTTT
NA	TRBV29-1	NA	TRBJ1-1	CSYGTGNTEAFF	TGCAGCTACGGGACTGGGAACACTGAAGCTTTCTTT
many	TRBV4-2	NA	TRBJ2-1	CASSQSLQKLYEQFF	TGTGCCAGCAGCCAGTCATTACAGAAATTGTATGAGCAGTTCTTC
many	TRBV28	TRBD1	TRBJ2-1	CASSPPRDSHNNEQFF	TGTGCCAGCAGTCCGCCTCGGGACAGCCACAACAATGAGCAGTTCTTC
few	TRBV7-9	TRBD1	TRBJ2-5	CASSLRTGVETQYF	TGTGCCAGCAGCCTCCGGACAGGGGTCGAGACCCAGTACTTC
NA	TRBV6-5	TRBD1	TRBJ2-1	CASSTDRGRWNEQFF	TGTGCCAGCAGTACCGACAGGGGGCGTTGGAATGAGCAGTTCTTC
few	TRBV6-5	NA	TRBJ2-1	CASSYSTPTDEQFF	TGTGCCAGCAGTTATTCCACGCCCACAGATGAGCAGTTCTTC
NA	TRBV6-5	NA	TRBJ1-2	CASSYSTESLSGYTF	TGTGCCAGCAGTTACTCGACAGAGAGCCTGTCCGGCTACACCTTC
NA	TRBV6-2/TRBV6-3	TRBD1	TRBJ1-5	CAAQGIPNQPQHF	TGCGCTGCACAGGGGATTCCCAATCAGCCCCAGCATTTT
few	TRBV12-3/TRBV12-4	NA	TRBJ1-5	CASSFVGDYSNQPQHF	TGTGCCAGCAGTTTTGTTGGAGACTATAGCAATCAGCCCCAGCATTTT